Described below is a single TCR beta chain sequence and its context. Antigen specificity is unknown. These data are taken from a study of OX40 agonist ivuxolimab in advanced cancers. Study overall: Patients were dosed with the agonistic anti-OX40 (CD134) antibody ivuxolimab.

Blood got drawn at baseline, again on cycle 4 day 1, and then on cycle 7 day 1. Assay used: immunoSEQ multiplex PCR; TCRdb lists only in-frame clones, some missing. The sample shows about 80,000 clones, 84% of them seen only once. The study's findings and limits: Clonal expansion in partial responders at 0.1-3.0 mg/kg ranked among the lowest. CD8+ T cells averaged more expanded clones than CD4+.

The clonotype comes from an adult with an advanced solid tumor such as melanoma, head and neck, liver or kidney cancer. The sample here was CD4+ or CD8+ T cells sorted from blood, taken in a trial of the OX40 agonist ivuxolimab.

CDR3 coding DNA: TGTGCTAGTGGTTTGGTAAATGGGCGGAGCTCCTACAATGAGCAGTTCTTC. Translation gives CASGLVNGRSSYNEQFF. The J gene is TRBJ2-1, the V gene TRBV12-5; D remains ambiguous. Germline V gene sequence: CDR1 LGHNT, CDR2 FRNRAP. The CDR3 sequence is 17 residues long. The ends were cut back, 0 bases at V and 0 bases at J, with 12 bases in the middle. Full variable domain (remainder filled in from reference TRBV12-5 and TRBJ2-1): DARVTQTPRHKVTEMGQEVTMRCQPILGHNTVFWYRQTMMQGLELLAYFRNRAPLDDSGMPKDRFSAEMPDATLATLKIQPSEPRDSAVYFCASGLVNGRSSYNEQFFGPGTRLTVL.